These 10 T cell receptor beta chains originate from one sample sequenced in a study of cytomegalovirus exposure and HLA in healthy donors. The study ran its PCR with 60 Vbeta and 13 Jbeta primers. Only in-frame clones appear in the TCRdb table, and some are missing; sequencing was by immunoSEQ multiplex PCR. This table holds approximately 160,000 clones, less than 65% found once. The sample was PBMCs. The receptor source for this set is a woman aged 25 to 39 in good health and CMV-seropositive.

As DNA, the CDR3 is TGTGCCAGCAGTTTTGGGCCACCCTATGGCTACACCTTC. Its translation is CASSFGPPYGYTF. This rearrangement joins TRBV27 to TRBJ1-2; D is unclear. The CDR3 runs 13 residues. V was pared by 3 bases and J by 4 bases, with 9 bases between. Germline CDR1 reads MNHEY; CDR2 reads SMNVEV (reference sequence).

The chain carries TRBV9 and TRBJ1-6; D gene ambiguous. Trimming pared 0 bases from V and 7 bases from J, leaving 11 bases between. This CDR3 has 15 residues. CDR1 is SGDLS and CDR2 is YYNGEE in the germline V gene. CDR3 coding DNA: TGTGCCAGCAGCGTAGAACCCCGAGAGAATTCACCCCTCCACTTT. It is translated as CASSVEPRENSPLHF. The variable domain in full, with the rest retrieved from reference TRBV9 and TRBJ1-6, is DSGVTQTPKHLITATGQRVTLRCSPRSGDLSVYWYQQSLDQGLQFLIQYYNGEERAKGNILERFSAQQFPDLHSELNLSSLELGDSALYFCASSVEPRENSPLHFGNGTRLTVT.

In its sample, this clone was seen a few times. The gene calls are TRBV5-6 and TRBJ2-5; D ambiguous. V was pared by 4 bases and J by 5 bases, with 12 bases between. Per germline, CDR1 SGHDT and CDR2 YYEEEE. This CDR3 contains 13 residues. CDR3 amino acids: CASSRLVGETQYF. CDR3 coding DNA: TGTGCCAGCAGCCGTTTAGTGGGCGAGACCCAGTACTTC.

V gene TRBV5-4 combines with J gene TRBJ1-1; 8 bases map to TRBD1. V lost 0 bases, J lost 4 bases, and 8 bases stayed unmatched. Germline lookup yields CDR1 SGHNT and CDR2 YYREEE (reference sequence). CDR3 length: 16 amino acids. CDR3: CASSLASGGRGTEAFF. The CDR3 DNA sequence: TGTGCCAGCAGCTTGGCTTCAGGGGGCAGGGGCACTGAAGCTTTCTTT.

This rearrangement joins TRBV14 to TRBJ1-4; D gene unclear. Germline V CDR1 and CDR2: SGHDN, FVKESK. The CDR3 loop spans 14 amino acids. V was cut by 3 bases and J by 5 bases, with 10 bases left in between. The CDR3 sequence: CASSHLAENEKLFF. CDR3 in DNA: TGTGCCAGCAGCCATCTAGCGGAGAATGAAAAACTGTTTTTT.

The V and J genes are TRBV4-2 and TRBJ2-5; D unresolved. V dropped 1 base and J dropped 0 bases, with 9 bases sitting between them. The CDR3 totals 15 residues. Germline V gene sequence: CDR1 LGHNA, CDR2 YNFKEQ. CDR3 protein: CASSQALGYQETQYF. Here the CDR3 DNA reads TGTGCCAGCAGCCAAGCCCTCGGGTACCAAGAGACCCAGTACTTC.

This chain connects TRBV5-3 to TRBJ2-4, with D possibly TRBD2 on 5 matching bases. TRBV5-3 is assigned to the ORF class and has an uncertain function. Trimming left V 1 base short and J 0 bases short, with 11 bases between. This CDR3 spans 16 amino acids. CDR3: CARSLRGNRAKNIQYF. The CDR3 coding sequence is TGTGCCAGAAGCTTGAGAGGGAACCGAGCCAAAAACATTCAGTACTTC.

The CDR3 nucleotides are TGCGCCAGCAGCTTTCCGGGACAGGGGGCCGGAACTGAAGCTTTCTTT. Amino acids: CASSFPGQGAGTEAFF. The gene calls are TRBV5-1 and TRBJ1-1, with 12 bases aligning to TRBD1. V lost 2 bases, J lost 5 bases, and 7 bases stayed unmatched. The CDR3 is made up of 16 amino acids. CDR1 is SGHRS and CDR2 is YFSETQ in the germline V gene. Complete variable domain (other parts from reference TRBV5-1 and TRBJ1-1): KAGVTQTPRYLIKTRGQQVTLSCSPISGHRSVSWYQQTPGQGLQFLFEYFSETQRNKGNFPGRFSGRQFSNSRSEMNVSTLELGDSALYLCASSFPGQGAGTEAFFGQGTRLTVV.

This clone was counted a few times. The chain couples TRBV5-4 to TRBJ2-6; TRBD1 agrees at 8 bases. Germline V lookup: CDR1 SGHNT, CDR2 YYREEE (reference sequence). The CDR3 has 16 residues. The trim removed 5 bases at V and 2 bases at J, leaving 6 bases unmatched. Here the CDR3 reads CASSPDRVAGANVLTF. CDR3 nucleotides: TGTGCCAGCAGTCCGGACAGGGTAGCTGGGGCCAACGTCCTGACTTTC.

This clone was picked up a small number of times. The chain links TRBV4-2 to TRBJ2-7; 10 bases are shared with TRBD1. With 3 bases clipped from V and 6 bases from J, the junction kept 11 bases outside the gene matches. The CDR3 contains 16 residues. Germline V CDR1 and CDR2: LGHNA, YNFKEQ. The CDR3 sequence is CASSHRQGAQSGEQYF. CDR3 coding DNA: TGTGCCAGCAGCCACCGACAGGGGGCGCAGTCGGGCGAGCAGTACTTC.